This T cell receptor (beta chain) comes out of a study of CD8+CD57+ T cells in acquired aplastic anemia. This clonotype has just a few counts. Its cognate antigen is unknown. Notes on the study in general: A significant difference in CD8+ Simpson's diversity between patients and controls was not found. Researchers report that around 29 CD8+ CDR3 sequences appeared in both patients and controls.

Both TCR beta VDJ combination and CDR3 sequence profiling were carried out. Genomic DNA was the template for this profiling. MiXCR was run by TCRdb on the reads, yielding one entry per CDR3 protein. The sample lists 250,000 or so distinct CDR3 sequences, roughly half occurring once. In patients chosen for sequencing, flow cytometry had shown CD8+CD57+ cell expansion. Acquired aplastic anemia of severe grade affected all patients. The blood sampling took place in patients who had so far received no therapy. Trimming left V 0 bases short and J 1 base short, with 16 bases between. Germline CDR1 is GTSNPN and CDR2 is SVGIG (reference sequence). The CDR3 loop spans 16 amino acids.

What was sequenced was sorted CD4+, CD8+, or CD8+CD57+ T cells (not recorded which) from PBMCs. This clonotype was sampled from a human donor with aplastic anemia. V is TRBV30 and J is TRBJ2-7; D gene ambiguous. The CDR3 here is CAWSVVGLVKSYEQYF. The CDR3 nucleotides read TGTGCCTGGAGTGTAGTAGGGCTGGTGAAGTCCTACGAGCAGTACTTC.